This passage covers 8 T cell receptor beta chains from one sample sequenced in a study of siplizumab effects on memory and regulatory T cells. Data came from immunoSEQ multiplex PCR; TCRdb stores just in-frame clones and leaves some out. Of approximately 100,000 clones in the sample, roughly 93% were seen once. Sequencing input: non-Treg CD4+ T cells sorted from blood. These receptors all come from a human donor in good health.

The chain links TRBV2 to TRBJ2-3; the D gene could be TRBD1 or TRBD2 (5 bases each). The CDR3 is 14 amino acids. Germline CDR1 and CDR2: SNHLY and FYNNEI. V was trimmed by 4 bases and J by 4 bases, leaving 12 bases between them. The CDR3 DNA reads TGTGCCAGCAGTGTAGGGCAGGGACCAGATACGCAGTATTTT. This translates into CASSVGQGPDTQYF.

This clone has just one count. The chain has TRBV5-6 and TRBJ2-6; D gene uncertain. V was shortened by 6 bases and J by 2 bases, with 6 bases between the two germline ends. CDR1 is SGHDT and CDR2 is YYEEEE in the germline V gene. The CDR3 has 13 residues. The CDR3 region has the DNA TGTGCCAGCAACGTGGCTGGGGCCAACGTCCTGACTTTC. It is translated as CASNVAGANVLTF.

V gene TRBV19 combines with J gene TRBJ2-3; TRBD1 might be the D (6 bases). CDR1 is LNHDA and CDR2 is SQIVND in the germline V gene (reference sequence). V was pared by 10 bases and J by 5 bases, with 22 bases between. CDR3 length equals 15 residues. CDR3 in amino acids: CAIITCRDTGDTQYF. In nucleotides, the CDR3 is TGTGCCATTATAACTTGCCGGGACACGGGAGATACGCAGTATTTT.

The V call is TRBV7-2, the J call TRBJ2-1, with D perhaps matching TRBD1 or TRBD2 (5 bases each). This CDR3 has 15 amino acids. The V and J ends lost 0 bases and 1 base respectively, with 7 bases between them. CDR1 is SGHTA, CDR2 FQGNSA, per germline. The CDR3 DNA follows: TGTGCCAGCAGCTTAGCCTGGGGGTCCTACAATGAGCAGTTCTTC. It specifies CASSLAWGSYNEQFF.

This clone was observed a single time. CDR3 sequence: CASSLQRSSGTEAFF. DNA for the CDR3: TGCGCCAGCAGCTTGCAACGGTCATCGGGCACTGAAGCTTTCTTT. The gene calls are TRBV5-1 and TRBJ1-1; D is unclear. The CDR3 sequence is 15 residues long. The germline CDR1 and CDR2 sequences are SGHRS and YFSETQ. V lost 1 base and J lost 4, with 14 bases in between.

As DNA, the CDR3 is TGCGCCAGCAGCCGCTTACTGGCGGGACTAGCAGCAGAGACCCAGTACTTC. It translates to CASSRLLAGLAAETQYF. V is TRBV4-1 and J is TRBJ2-5; 9 bases map to TRBD2. CDR1 is MGHRA and CDR2 is YSYEKL in the germline V gene. The CDR3 consists of 17 residues. V lost 4 bases, J lost 4 bases, and 13 bases stayed unmatched.

This rearrangement joins TRBV7-2 to TRBJ2-2; a weak D match, TRBD2 (6 bases). Germline V CDR1 and CDR2: SGHTA, FQGNSA. The V end was cut by 4 bases, the J end by 2 bases, with 8 bases between. The CDR3 covers 14 residues. The CDR3, as DNA: TGTGCCAGCAGCTCGGGACTTAACACCGGGGAGCTGTTTTTT. Translation gives CASSSGLNTGELFF. The variable domain in full, with the rest retrieved from reference TRBV7-2 and TRBJ2-2, is GAGVSQSPSNKVTEKGKDVELRCDPISGHTALYWYRQSLGQGLEFLIYFQGNSAPDKSGLPSDRFSAERTGGSVSTLTIQRTQQEDSAVYLCASSSGLNTGELFFGEGSRLTVL.

The V gene is TRBV15, the J gene TRBJ2-1, with D maybe TRBD2 (5 bases). The V gene lost 4 bases and the J gene lost 4 bases, with 5 bases spanning the gap. Germline CDR1 LNHNV, CDR2 YYDKDF (reference sequence). This CDR3 spans 12 amino acids. The CDR3 nucleotides are TGTGCCACCAGCACGGGATACAATGAGCAGTTCTTC. Its protein is CATSTGYNEQFF.